Below are 17 T cell receptor beta chains sequenced from a single sample in a study of T cells in Graves' hyperthyroidism and ophthalmopathy. Amplified regions were TCR beta CDR3 sequences from RNA transcripts. A first-round RT-PCR of the TCR CDR3 used the HTBI primer set. MiXCR, applied by TCRdb to the multiplex PCR reads, yields one record per CDR3 protein. The data contain about 350,000 distinct CDR3 sequences, 15% to 20% of them seen just once; the ten biggest clones take up roughly 16%. Sequencing was carried out using blood. These receptors originate from a woman in her thirties or forties with Graves' ophthalmopathy.

This clonotype was counted at least ten times. This sequence may be a read error, since a much larger clone differs from it by one base. The missing conserved phenylalanine or tryptophan at the end of this CDR3 makes a read error likely. This sequence joins TRBV28 and TRBJ1-5; D remains unclear. The germline gives CDR1 MDHEN, CDR2 SYDVKM. This CDR3 spans 18 amino acids. V lost 6 bases and J lost 3, with 24 bases in between. The chain's CDR3 is CASRWIPNSAPLNQPQHL. CDR3 nucleotides: TGTGCCAGCAGATGGATACCCAACTCGGCTCCACTCAATCAGCCCCAGCATCTT.

Many counts were recorded for this clonotype. The chain is built from TRBV12-3 or TRBV12-4 and TRBJ1-5; D remains ambiguous. The CDR3 contains 15 residues. V shed 4 bases and J shed 4 bases, with 14 bases lying between them. CDR3 in amino acids: CASSSAGDWNQPQHF. In DNA form, the CDR3 reads TGTGCCAGCAGTTCGGCAGGAGATTGGAATCAGCCCCAGCATTTT.

Ten or more counts support this clonotype. V is TRBV6-5 and J is TRBJ2-7; D may match TRBD1 or TRBD2 (7 bases each). Per the germline V gene, CDR1 is MNHEY and CDR2 is SVGAGI. The CDR3 is 15 amino acids. V was trimmed by 6 bases and J by 4 bases, leaving 19 bases between them. The chain's CDR3 is CASSPGGADKYEQYF. The CDR3 DNA sequence: TGTGCCAGCAGCCCAGGGGGGGCGGATAAATACGAGCAGTACTTC.

This clonotype was observed a few times. The gene calls are TRBV20-1 and TRBJ1-2, with no clear D. CDR3 size: 14 residues. CDR1 is DFQATT, CDR2 SNEGSKA, per germline (reference sequence). Trimming shortened V by 0 bases and J by 0 bases, and 8 bases separated the two germline ends. The CDR3 here is CSAREGAPNYGYTF. The CDR3 coding sequence is TGCAGTGCTAGAGAGGGCGCGCCTAACTATGGCTACACCTTC.

The sample holds many counts of this clonotype. The chain links TRBV12-3 or TRBV12-4 to TRBJ1-6; no reliable D call. The ends were cut back, 3 bases at V and 5 bases at J, with 5 bases in the middle. The length of the CDR3 is 13 residues. CDR3 loop: CASSFSDNSPLHF. CDR3 bases: TGTGCCAGCAGTTTTTCAGATAATTCACCCCTCCACTTT.

This clonotype was found many times. The rearrangement links TRBV2 to TRBJ2-7; the match to TRBD2 covers 7 bases. Per germline, CDR1 SNHLY and CDR2 FYNNEI. CDR3 length: 16 amino acids. Losses at the gene ends were 6 bases for V and 3 bases for J; bases not matched to a gene: 14. Written as DNA, the CDR3 is TGTGCCAGCAGCCCTCCGACTAGCCTTACAAACTACGAGCAGTACTTC. Protein: CASSPPTSLTNYEQYF.

This clonotype was seen repeatedly, ten times or more. The J gene is TRBJ1-1, the V gene TRBV9; D remains unclear. V was clipped by 0 bases and J by 4 bases, with 10 bases between them. Germline lookup yields CDR1 SGDLS and CDR2 YYNGEE. CDR3 length: 14 residues. CDR3 sequence: CASSVVPQSTEAFF. The CDR3 coding sequence is TGTGCCAGCAGCGTAGTGCCTCAAAGCACTGAAGCTTTCTTT.

There are many counts of this clonotype. V and J are TRBV6-5 and TRBJ2-7; D uncertain. The CDR3 is 14 residues long. V lost 0 bases, J lost 6 bases, and 12 bases lay in between. Germline V gene sequence: CDR1 MNHEY, CDR2 SVGAGI. CDR3 nucleotides: TGTGCCAGCAGTTACTCGTTACCCGCTTCCGAGCAGTACTTC. Translating it yields CASSYSLPASEQYF.

This clonotype came up many times. The V gene is TRBV30, the J gene TRBJ2-3; perhaps TRBD2 as D (5 bases). This CDR3 spans 15 amino acids. V lost 4 bases, J lost 0 bases, and 14 bases lay in between. Germline CDR1 reads GTSNPN; CDR2 reads SVGIG (reference sequence). The DNA for the CDR3 is TGTGCCTGGACCGATACGAGGACTAGCACAGATACGCAGTATTTT. It specifies CAWTDTRTSTDTQYF.

The V gene is TRBV6-1, the J gene TRBJ1-1; unclear D gene. The germline V gene encodes CDR1 MNHNS and CDR2 SASEGT. The V gene lost 2 bases and the J gene lost 13 bases, with 11 bases spanning the gap. There are 11 residues in the CDR3. CDR3 nucleotides: TGTGCCAGCAGTGAAATCACCTCTGTTTTCTTT. Amino acids: CASSEITSVFF.

This clonotype came up many times. The V and J genes are TRBV14 and TRBJ2-5; TRBD1 matches at 8 bases. Germline V gene sequence: CDR1 SGHDN, CDR2 FVKESK. The V segment lost 2 bases and the J segment 2 bases; nucleotides outside the gene matches: 1. This CDR3 spans 14 amino acids. As DNA, the CDR3 is TGTGCCAGCAGCCAACGACAGGGGCAAGAGACCCAGTACTTC. It translates to CASSQRQGQETQYF. The full variable domain, in which reference TRBV14 and TRBJ2-5 provide the parts outside the CDR3, is EAGVTQFPSHSVIEKGQTVTLRCDPISGHDNLYWYRRVMGKEIKFLLHFVKESKQDESGMPNNRFLAERTGGTYSTLKVQPAELEDSGVYFCASSQRQGQETQYFGPGTRLLVL.

This clonotype was found many times. The chain has TRBV19 and TRBJ2-2; possible D gene TRBD2, 6 bases. The CDR3 is 14 amino acids. V was trimmed by 4 bases and J by 7 bases, leaving 13 bases between them. Germline assignment: CDR1 LNHDA and CDR2 SQIVND (reference sequence). In DNA, the CDR3 is TGTGCCAGTAGTACGCAGGGAGCGGGCGGGGAGCTGTTTTTT. Its protein is CASSTQGAGGELFF.

This clonotype was recorded at least ten times. The chain couples TRBV28 to TRBJ1-1; D gene ambiguous. Germline V gene data show CDR1 as MDHEN and CDR2 as SYDVKM. CDR3 length equals 14 residues. The V and J ends lost 3 bases and 0 bases respectively, with 8 bases between them. The CDR3 loop reads CASSLDSMNTEAFF. CDR3 sequence (DNA): TGTGCCAGCAGTTTGGACTCCATGAACACTGAAGCTTTCTTT.

The gene calls are TRBV2 and TRBJ2-4; D is perhaps TRBD1 (5 bases). Germline loops: CDR1 SNHLY, CDR2 FYNNEI. Trimming took 7 bases from V and 0 from J, leaving 31 bases between them. The CDR3 extends over 21 amino acids. CDR3 residues: CASTAFVGSGPRELAKNIQYF. CDR3 DNA: TGTGCCAGCACTGCCTTCGTTGGCTCAGGGCCACGAGAACTAGCCAAAAACATTCAGTACTTC. Full variable domain (rest looked up from reference TRBV2 and TRBJ2-4): EPEVTQTPSHQVTQMGQEVILRCVPISNHLYFYWYRQILGQKVEFLVSFYNNEISEKSEIFDDQFSVERPDGSNFTLKIRSTKLEDSAMYFCASTAFVGSGPRELAKNIQYFGAGTRLSVL.

This clonotype was counted at least ten times. The DNA for the CDR3 is TGTGCCAGCAGTGATTTTCAACAAGAGACCCAGTACTTC. It is translated as CASSDFQQETQYF. The genes are TRBV6-1 and TRBJ2-5, with unresolved D. With 3 bases removed from V and 2 bases from J, the gap between germline ends came to 7 bases. The CDR3 contains 13 residues. CDR1 and CDR2 (germline): MNHNS, SASEGT.

The chain links TRBV12-3 or TRBV12-4 to TRBJ2-5; D remains unclear. V gave up 5 bases and J gave up 3 bases, with 10 bases separating them. The CDR3 consists of 13 residues. The CDR3 region is CASSTRPEETQYF. CDR3 bases: TGTGCCAGCAGTACCCGCCCCGAAGAGACCCAGTACTTC.

Worth noting for this clonotype: A read error may explain this, as a much larger clone is one base away. The chain couples TRBV4-1 to TRBJ1-1; perhaps TRBD1 as D (5 bases). This CDR3 contains 15 residues. CDR1 and CDR2 from the germline V gene are MGHRA and YSYEKL. DNA of the CDR3: TGCGTCAGCAGCCAAGCTTCCCAGGGAGCCACTGAAGCTTTCTTT. The encoded protein is CVSSQASQGATEAFF.